The sequence of this T cell receptor (beta chain) was determined in a study of T cell responses to AZD1222 COVID-19 vaccine. Study outcomes and limitations: Vaccine-associated CD4 TCRs ranged over spike, dominating at 160-218 and 743-854.

Regarding this clone: The antigen is undetermined.

Sequencing was performed with immunoSEQ multiplex PCR; in TCRdb, only in-frame clones are kept and a portion is missing. The data show around 150,000 clones, roughly 92% seen once. Germline V gives CDR1 LNHNV, CDR2 YYDKDF (reference sequence). The V gene lost 6 bases and the J gene lost 3 bases, with 9 bases spanning the gap. This CDR3 is 13 amino acids long. The sequence was obtained from an adult who received the AZD1222 COVID-19 vaccine. The sequencing here drew on peripheral blood, taken 28 days after the second AZD1222 dose. The rearrangement links TRBV15 to TRBJ1-5, with D unresolved. This CDR3 is CATSRRINQPQHF. The CDR3 bases are TGTGCCACCAGTAGACGGATCAATCAGCCCCAGCATTTT. Variable domain in full (rest from reference TRBV15 and TRBJ1-5): DAMVIQNPRYQVTQFGKPVTLSCSQTLNHNVMYWYQQKSSQAPKLLFHYYDKDFNNEADTPDNFQSRRPNTSFCFLDIRSPGLGDTAMYLCATSRRINQPQHFGDGTRLSIL.